Listed below are T cell receptor beta chains from one sample, sequenced in a study of identical twins. TCRdb fed the 5' RACE reads into MiXCR, producing one record per CDR3 protein. The sample gives 350,000 or so distinct CDR3 sequences, 9% of which show up once; approximately 9.3% is in the top ten. Sample: naive T cells sorted from blood. All receptors come from a woman aged 50 to 60 in good health. Both conserved end residues are part of each CDR3. The D gene is left open where the match is weak. Size is stated for part of the rows, as once, few or many counts, or as a class when the clone is expanded.

>TRBJ2-2|-|TRBV10-3|TRBD2
TGTGCCACACAGAGGGGCGGGAGTATGGACACCGGGGAGCTGTTTTTT
CATQRGGSMDTGELFF
>TRBJ1-2|few|TRBV7-2|-
TGTGCCAGCAGCTCAGGATGGGGGAGCGGCTACACCTTC
CASSSGWGSGYTF
>TRBJ2-7|few|TRBV12-3/TRBV12-4|-
TGTGCCAGCAGTTTGGCGGGGAGTCGGTCCTACGAGCAGTACTTC
CASSLAGSRSYEQYF
>TRBJ2-1|few|TRBV29-1|TRBD2
TGCAGCCGACTAGCGGACAAGGGTGAGCAGTTCTTC
CSRLADKGEQFF
>TRBJ1-1|many|TRBV24-1|-
TGTGCCACCAGTGAAACCGGGACATCCGAAGCTTTCTTT
CATSETGTSEAFF
>TRBJ1-1|many|TRBV5-1|-
TGCGCCAGCAGCTTGGGTCTGGGGGGGAACACTGAAGCTTTCTTT
CASSLGLGGNTEAFF
>TRBJ2-7|few|TRBV11-2|TRBD1
TGTGCCAGCAGCTTACCGGGACAGGGAGCCTACGAGCAGTACTTC
CASSLPGQGAYEQYF
>TRBJ1-1|-|TRBV13|-
TGTGCCAGCAGCTTAGTCATCCGGAAGAACACTGAAGCTTTCTTT
CASSLVIRKNTEAFF
>TRBJ2-2|few|TRBV4-1|TRBD1
TGCGCCAGCAGCCCCGGCGCCCGGACAGGGGGGACCGGGGAGCTGTTTTTT
CASSPGARTGGTGELFF
>TRBJ2-1|-|TRBV29-1|-
TGCAGCGTTGACAACAGGGCCTACAATGAGCAGTTCTTC
CSVDNRAYNEQFF
>TRBJ2-5|-|TRBV10-3|-
TGTGCCATCAGTAAGTCGGGCAAGACCCAGTACTTC
CAISKSGKTQYF
>TRBJ2-7|many|TRBV19|TRBD1
TGTGCCAGTAGTATTGGGGACAGCACCTACGAGCAGTACTTC
CASSIGDSTYEQYF
>TRBJ2-2|-|TRBV24-1|-
TGTGCCACCGAGGGACTCACTCACACCGGGGAGCTGTTTTTT
CATEGLTHTGELFF
>TRBJ2-6|few|TRBV6-4|-
TGTGCCAGCAGCCAAGTGGCTGGGGCCAACGTCCTGACTTTC
CASSQVAGANVLTF
>TRBJ2-7|-|TRBV10-3|TRBD2
TGTGCCATCAGTGAGAGGACTAGCGGGGGCGTCTACGAGCAGTACTTC
CAISERTSGGVYEQYF
>TRBJ2-3|few|TRBV3-1|TRBD2
TGTGCCAGCAGCCAAGTACTGGGACTAGCGGGAGGAGATACGCAGTATTTT
CASSQVLGLAGGDTQYF
>TRBJ2-1|-|TRBV12-3/TRBV12-4|-
TGTGCCAGCAGTCAGCGGAGCCGCTCCTACAATGAGCAGTTCTTC
CASSQRSRSYNEQFF
>TRBJ2-5|-|TRBV20-1|TRBD2
TGCAGTGCTAGAGATCAGCGGGGAAACAAAGAGACCCAGTACTTC
CSARDQRGNKETQYF
>TRBJ2-5|few|TRBV5-1|TRBD1
TGCGCCAGCAGCCTCACCGGGACAGGGCCTCAAGAGACCCAGTACTTC
CASSLTGTGPQETQYF
>TRBJ2-1|-|TRBV29-1|-
TGCAGCGCGAGAAAGCGGATAAATGAGCAGTTCTTC
CSARKRINEQFF
>TRBJ2-2|-|TRBV3-1|-
TGTGCCAGCAGCCAAGGCAGAGGTCTAGCCGGGGAGCTGTTTTTT
CASSQGRGLAGELFF
>TRBJ2-7|many|TRBV20-1|TRBD2
TGCAGTGCCAGCGGGAGCGTTTACGAGCAGTACTTC
CSASGSVYEQYF